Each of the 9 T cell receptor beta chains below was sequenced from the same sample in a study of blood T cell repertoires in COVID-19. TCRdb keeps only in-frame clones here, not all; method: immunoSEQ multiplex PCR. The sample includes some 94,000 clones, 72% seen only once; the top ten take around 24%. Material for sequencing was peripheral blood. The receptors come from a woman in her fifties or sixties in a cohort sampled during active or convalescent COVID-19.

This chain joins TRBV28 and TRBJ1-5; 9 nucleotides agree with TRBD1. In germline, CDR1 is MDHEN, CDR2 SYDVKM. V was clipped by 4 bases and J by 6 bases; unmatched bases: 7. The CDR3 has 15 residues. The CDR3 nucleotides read TGTGCCAGCAGTTCGGACAGGGGAGGGTTTCAGCCCCAGCATTTT. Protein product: CASSSDRGGFQPQHF.

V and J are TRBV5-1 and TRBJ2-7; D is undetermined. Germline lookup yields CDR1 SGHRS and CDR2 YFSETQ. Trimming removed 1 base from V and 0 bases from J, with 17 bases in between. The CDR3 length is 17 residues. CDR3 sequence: CASSLSTSPLSSYEQYF. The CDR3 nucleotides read TGCGCCAGCAGCTTGTCGACTTCCCCGCTGAGCTCCTACGAGCAGTACTTC.

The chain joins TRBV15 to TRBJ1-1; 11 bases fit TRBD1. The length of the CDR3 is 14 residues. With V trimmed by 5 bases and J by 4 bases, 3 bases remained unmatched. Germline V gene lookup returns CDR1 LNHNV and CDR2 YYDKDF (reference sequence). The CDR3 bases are TGTGCCACCAGCCGGGACAGGGGGTTCACTGAAGCTTTCTTT. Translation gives CATSRDRGFTEAFF.

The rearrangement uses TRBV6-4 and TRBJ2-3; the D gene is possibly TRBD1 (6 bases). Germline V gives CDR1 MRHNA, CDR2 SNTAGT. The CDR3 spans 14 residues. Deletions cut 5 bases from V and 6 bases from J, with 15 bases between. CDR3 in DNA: TGTGCCAGCAGTCATTCAGGGGCACAGGATACGCAGTATTTT. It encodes CASSHSGAQDTQYF.

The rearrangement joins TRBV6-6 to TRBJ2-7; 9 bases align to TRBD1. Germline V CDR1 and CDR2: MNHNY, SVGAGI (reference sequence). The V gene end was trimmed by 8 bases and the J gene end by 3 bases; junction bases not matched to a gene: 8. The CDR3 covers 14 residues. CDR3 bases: TGTGCCAGCCGATTCGGGACAGGGTTCTACGAGCAGTACTTC. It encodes CASRFGTGFYEQYF.

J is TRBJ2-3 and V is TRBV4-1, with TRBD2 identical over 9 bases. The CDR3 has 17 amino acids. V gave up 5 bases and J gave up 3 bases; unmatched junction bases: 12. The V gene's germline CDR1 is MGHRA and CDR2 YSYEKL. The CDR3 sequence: CASSCGGRGGRTDTQYF. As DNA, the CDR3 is TGCGCCAGCAGCTGTGGGGGGCGGGGGGGCCGGACAGATACGCAGTATTTT.

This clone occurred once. The CDR3 region has the DNA TGTGCCAGTGGATCAACAGGGATCGCTTTATCCCGTGGCACCATATATTTT. This gives the protein CASGSTGIALSRGTIYF. V usage is TRBV19 and J usage is TRBJ1-3, with a weak D call TRBD1 (6 bases). CDR1 is LNHDA and CDR2 is SQIVND in the germline V gene (reference sequence). The CDR3 has 17 residues. V lost 8 bases to trimming and J lost 9 bases, with 29 bases between them.

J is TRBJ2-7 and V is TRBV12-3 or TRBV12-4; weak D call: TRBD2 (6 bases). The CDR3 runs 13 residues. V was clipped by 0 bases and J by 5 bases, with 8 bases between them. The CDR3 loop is CASSLAEGNEQYF. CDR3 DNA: TGTGCCAGCAGTTTAGCGGAGGGGAACGAGCAGTACTTC.

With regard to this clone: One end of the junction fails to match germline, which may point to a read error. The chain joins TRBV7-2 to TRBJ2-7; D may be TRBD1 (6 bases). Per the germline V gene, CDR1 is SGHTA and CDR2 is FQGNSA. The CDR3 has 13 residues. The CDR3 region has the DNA TGTGCCAGCAGCTTAAGGGCCCCGGGACACCATAACTTC. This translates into CASSLRAPGHHNF.